The 22 T cell receptor beta chains given below trace back to one sample, sequenced in a study of shared clonotypes between healthy human individuals. Clones were sequenced by immunoSEQ multiplex PCR, and TCRdb holds only the in-frame ones, with some missing. This table holds 600,000 or so clones, roughly 98% found once. Positively selected for CCR7, the CD45RO-negative cells used as naive CD8 cells excluded terminally differentiated effector memory CD45RA+ cells. The sequenced material came from naive CD8+ T cells sorted from blood. These receptors were collected from a man aged 30 to 39 in good health.

Regarding this clone: Its ends do not fully match the called genes, so a read error is possible. The J gene is TRBJ2-2, the V gene TRBV12-5; 11 bases match TRBD2. Germline CDR1 LGHNT, CDR2 FRNRAP. The CDR3 runs to 18 residues. The CDR3 loop reads CASGFLGLAEMNAGELFF. CDR3 bases: TGTGCTAGTGGTTTTCTGGGACTAGCGGAGATGAACGCCGGGGAGCTGTTTTTT. The full variable domain, its missing parts supplied by reference TRBV12-5 and TRBJ2-2, is DARVTQTPRHKVTEMGQEVTMRCQPILGHNTVFWYRQTMMQGLELLAYFRNRAPLDDSGMPKDRFSAEMPDATLATLKIQPSEPRDSAVYFCASGFLGLAEMNAGELFFGEGSRLTVL.

The J gene is TRBJ2-1, the V gene TRBV7-9, with 7 bases that match TRBD1. The J segment lost 4 bases and the V segment lost 4 bases, leaving 4 bases of the junction unmatched. The germline V gene has CDR1 SEHNR and CDR2 FQNEAQ (reference sequence). This CDR3 region has 14 residues. CDR3 DNA sequence: TGTGCCAGCAGCTACAGGACAGGTTACAATGAGCAGTTCTTC. Translation: CASSYRTGYNEQFF.

The V and J genes are TRBV28 and TRBJ2-5, with 7 nucleotides matching TRBD2. After removal of 1 base from V and 4 bases from J, the junction contained 6 bases not matched to a gene. CDR1 MDHEN and CDR2 SYDVKM come from the germline V gene. This CDR3 has 15 amino acids. The CDR3 nucleotides are TGTGCCAGCAGTTTATTCCCAAGCGGGACAGAGACCCAGTACTTC. It translates to CASSLFPSGTETQYF.

The chain uses TRBV7-9 and TRBJ1-2; a weak D match, TRBD1 (6 bases). Per the germline V gene, CDR1 is SEHNR and CDR2 is FQNEAQ (reference sequence). V was pared by 6 bases and J by 8 bases, with 19 bases between. CDR3 size: 14 residues. The CDR3: CASRPQGTEGGYTF. The CDR3 DNA sequence: TGTGCCAGCAGACCTCAGGGGACGGAGGGAGGCTACACCTTC.

V gene TRBV7-9 combines with J gene TRBJ2-7; 11 nucleotides line up with TRBD2. The trim removed 5 bases at V and 0 bases at J, leaving 6 bases unmatched. CDR3 length equals 16 residues. The germline CDR1 and CDR2 sequences are SEHNR and FQNEAQ (reference sequence). The CDR3 nucleotides read TGTGCCAGCAGCCCTCGACTAGCGGGGAGCTCCTACGAGCAGTACTTC. Its translation is CASSPRLAGSSYEQYF.

Details on this clone: At one of its ends the junction is not consistent with the germline gene, which may arise from a read error. The chain recombines TRBV19 with TRBJ2-7; possible D gene TRBD2, 6 bases. Germline values: CDR1 LNHDA, CDR2 SQIVND (reference sequence). The CDR3 contains 13 residues. CDR3 sequence reads: CASRPRDSHEQYF. The CDR3 coding sequence is TGTGCCAGTAGGCCCCGGGACTCCCACGAGCAGTACTTC. Using reference TRBV19 and TRBJ2-7 for the parts outside the CDR3, the full variable domain is DGGITQSPKYLFRKEGQNVTLSCEQNLNHDAMYWYRQDPGQGLRLIYYSQIVNDFQKGDIAEGYSVSREKKESFPLTVTSAQKNPTAFYLCASRPRDSHEQYFGPGTRLTVT.

J is TRBJ2-7 and V is TRBV7-9; 7 bases map to TRBD2. The CDR3 is 15 amino acids. V trimming: 5 bases; J trimming: 1 base; junction bases outside the gene matches: 8. Germline assignment: CDR1 SEHNR and CDR2 FQNEAQ (reference sequence). The CDR3: CASSHREARSYEQYF. The CDR3 DNA reads as TGTGCCAGCAGCCACCGGGAGGCCCGGTCCTACGAGCAGTACTTC.

This chain uses TRBV25-1 with TRBJ2-7; TRBD1 matches at 8 bases. V shed 3 bases and J 3 bases; nucleotides not matched to a gene: 4. The CDR3 is made up of 14 amino acids. Germline CDR1 is MGHDK and CDR2 is SYGVNS. The CDR3: CASSDETGVYEQYF. Here the CDR3 DNA reads TGTGCCAGCAGTGATGAGACAGGGGTCTACGAGCAGTACTTC.

The chain has TRBV11-2 and TRBJ2-6; 7 nucleotides match TRBD2. CDR1 SGHAT and CDR2 FQNNGV come from the germline V gene. The ends lost 6 bases at V and 4 bases at J; junction bases unmatched: 12. The CDR3 extends over 17 amino acids. CDR3 nucleotide sequence: TGTGCCAGCAGAAACGGGAGGACAATTGCGGGGGCCAACGTCCTGACTTTC. This encodes CASRNGRTIAGANVLTF. The full variable domain, with the rest looked up from reference TRBV11-2 and TRBJ2-6, is EAGVAQSPRYKIIEKRQSVAFWCNPISGHATLYWYQQILGQGPKLLIQFQNNGVVDDSQLPKDRFSAERLKGVDSTLKIQPAKLEDSAVYLCASRNGRTIAGANVLTFGAGSRLTVL.

V usage is TRBV5-1 and J usage is TRBJ1-2; D is uncertain. The CDR3 has 13 amino acids. V was cut by 2 bases and J by 5 bases, with 10 bases left in between. The germline V gene encodes CDR1 SGHRS and CDR2 YFSETQ. CDR3 DNA sequence: TGCGCCAGCAGCTTATACCTTGGTTATGGCTACACCTTC. Translating it yields CASSLYLGYGYTF.

The chain is built from TRBV9 and TRBJ2-3; 10 bases align to TRBD2. Trimming at V came to 3 bases and at J to 2 bases, leaving 3 bases not matched to a gene. Germline V lookup: CDR1 SGDLS, CDR2 YYNGEE. The CDR3 is 15 amino acids. CDR3 region: CASSASGRNTDTQYF. Written as DNA, the CDR3 is TGTGCCAGCAGCGCTAGCGGGAGAAACACAGATACGCAGTATTTT.

The chain carries TRBV11-2 and TRBJ1-4; D is perhaps TRBD1 (5 bases). CDR3 length equals 14 residues. V was pared by 2 bases and J by 6 bases, with 10 bases between. CDR1 and CDR2 (germline): SGHAT, FQNNGV. DNA of the CDR3: TGTGCCAGCAGCTTAAGGGGATCCGATGAAAAACTGTTTTTT. Its translation is CASSLRGSDEKLFF.

Of note for this clone: Other DNA sequences in this specimen translate into the identical CDR3. The V call is TRBV6-5, the J call TRBJ1-1; no definite D call. Germline CDR1 MNHEY, CDR2 SVGAGI. The CDR3 sequence is 14 residues long. V lost 0 bases and J lost 2, with 7 bases in between. The CDR3 is CASSYSSANTEAFF. In DNA, the CDR3 is TGTGCCAGCAGTTACTCGTCAGCTAACACTGAAGCTTTCTTT.

The J gene is TRBJ2-7, the V gene TRBV7-2; the D call may be TRBD1 or TRBD2 (6 bases each). The CDR3 loop spans 16 amino acids. V lost 5 bases to trimming and J lost 6 bases, with 23 bases between them. The germline gives CDR1 SGHTA, CDR2 FQGNSA. CDR3 amino acids: CASSPRGRSGAGEQYF. Written as DNA, the CDR3 is TGTGCCAGCAGCCCCAGGGGACGGTCGGGAGCTGGCGAGCAGTACTTC.

The chain joins TRBV7-8 to TRBJ2-2; 11 bases map to TRBD1. Germline CDR1 reads SGHVS; CDR2 reads FQNEAQ. CDR3 length: 16 residues. V lost 5 bases to trimming and J lost 3 bases; unmatched junction nucleotides: 5. The CDR3 spells CASSAGTGGYTGELFF. CDR3 sequence (DNA): TGTGCCAGCAGCGCCGGGACAGGGGGATACACCGGGGAGCTGTTTTTT. The full variable domain, with the rest looked up from reference TRBV7-8 and TRBJ2-2, is GAGVSQSPRYKVAKRGQDVALRCDPISGHVSLFWYQQALGQGPEFLTYFQNEAQLDKSGLPSDRFFAERPEGSVSTLKIQRTQQEDSAVYLCASSAGTGGYTGELFFGEGSRLTVL.

Of note for this clone: The identical CDR3 is also encoded by other nucleotide sequences in the sample. The chain combines TRBV9 with TRBJ2-7, with D possibly TRBD2 on 6 matching bases. Germline CDR1 reads SGDLS; CDR2 reads YYNGEE. V was shortened by 2 bases and J by 2 bases, with 14 bases between the two germline ends. This CDR3 comprises 15 residues. Here the CDR3 reads CASSVGRGLAYEQYF. The DNA for the CDR3 is TGTGCCAGCAGCGTGGGAAGGGGACTTGCCTACGAGCAGTACTTC.

This clone was seen a few times. The V and J genes are TRBV4-1 and TRBJ1-5, with 7 bases lining up with TRBD1. With 5 bases clipped from V and 7 bases from J, the junction kept 11 bases outside the gene matches. CDR1 is MGHRA and CDR2 is YSYEKL in the germline V gene. This CDR3 has 15 residues. As DNA, the CDR3 is TGCGCCAGCAGCACCTTCGACAGGGTAGGACAGCCCCAGCATTTT. The encoded protein is CASSTFDRVGQPQHF.

This chain links TRBV29-1 with TRBJ2-5, with 8 positions matching TRBD1. The CDR3 has 15 residues. Germline loops: CDR1 SQVTM, CDR2 ANQGSEA. V lost 5 bases to trimming and J lost 4 bases; unmatched junction nucleotides: 12. Written as DNA, the CDR3 is TGCAGCGTTCCCGGACAGGGCTTCTTAGTAGAGACCCAGTACTTC. This gives the protein CSVPGQGFLVETQYF.

DNA for the CDR3: TGTGCCAGCAGCAAAACAGGGTGGGGTCAGCCCCAGCATTTT. This gives the protein CASSKTGWGQPQHF. The chain has TRBV21-1 and TRBJ1-5; TRBD1, as called in the table, went unchecked against the DNA. TRBV21-1 is a pseudogene segment. CDR3 length equals 14 residues.

The rearrangement uses TRBV6-5 and TRBJ1-4; no clear D. CDR3 length: 16 amino acids. Trimming stripped 0 bases from V and 7 bases from J, with 15 bases between. In germline, CDR1 is MNHEY, CDR2 SVGAGI. The CDR3 sequence: CASSYSTGLLSEKLFF. In nucleotides, the CDR3 is TGTGCCAGCAGTTACTCGACGGGGTTATTAAGTGAAAAACTGTTTTTT.

V gene TRBV7-9 combines with J gene TRBJ2-7; TRBD1 might be the D (5 bases). The germline CDR1 and CDR2 sequences are SEHNR and FQNEAQ (reference sequence). CDR3 length equals 14 residues. V lost 4 bases and J 1 base, leaving 11 bases between the germline ends. The CDR3 spells CASSYSGQSYEQYF. The CDR3 region has the DNA TGTGCCAGCAGCTACTCAGGGCAATCCTACGAGCAGTACTTC.

The gene calls are TRBV7-9 and TRBJ2-7; possibly TRBD1 or TRBD2 for D (5 bases each). The CDR3 length is 15 residues. V lost 1 base and J lost 1, with 11 bases in between. From germline, CDR1 is SEHNR and CDR2 FQNEAQ (reference sequence). The DNA for the CDR3 is TGTGCCAGCAGCTTAGGGGGGACGGCTTCCTACGAGCAGTACTTC. Its protein is CASSLGGTASYEQYF.